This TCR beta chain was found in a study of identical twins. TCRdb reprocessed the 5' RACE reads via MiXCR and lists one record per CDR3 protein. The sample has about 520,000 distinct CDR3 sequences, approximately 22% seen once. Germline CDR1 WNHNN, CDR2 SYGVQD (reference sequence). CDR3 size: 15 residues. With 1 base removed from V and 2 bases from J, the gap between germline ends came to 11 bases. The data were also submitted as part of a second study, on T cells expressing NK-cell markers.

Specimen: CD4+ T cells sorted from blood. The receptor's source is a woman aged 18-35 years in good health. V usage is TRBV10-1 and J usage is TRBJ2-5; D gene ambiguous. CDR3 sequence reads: CASSEFGGPQETQYF. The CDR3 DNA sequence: TGCGCCAGCAGTGAGTTTGGCGGCCCTCAAGAGACCCAGTACTTC.